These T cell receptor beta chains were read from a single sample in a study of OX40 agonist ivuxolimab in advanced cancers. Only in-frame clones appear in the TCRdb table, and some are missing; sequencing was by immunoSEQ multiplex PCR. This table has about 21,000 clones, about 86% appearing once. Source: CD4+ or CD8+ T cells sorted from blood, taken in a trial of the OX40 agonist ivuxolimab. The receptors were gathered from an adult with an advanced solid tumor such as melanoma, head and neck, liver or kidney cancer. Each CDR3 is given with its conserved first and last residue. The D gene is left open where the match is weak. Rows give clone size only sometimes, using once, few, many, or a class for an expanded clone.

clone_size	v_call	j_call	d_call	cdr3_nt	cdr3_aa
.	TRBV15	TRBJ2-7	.	TGTGCCACCAGCAGTCAGGGGAGCCACTACGAGCAGTACTTC	CATSSQGSHYEQYF
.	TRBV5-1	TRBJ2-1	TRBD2	TGCGCCAGCAGCTTGGTGCAGCGGGAGCTAGTTGAGCAGTTCTTC	CASSLVQRELVEQFF
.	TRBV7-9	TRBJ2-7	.	TGTGCCAGCAGCCGATTGACCCCTTACGAGCAGTACTTC	CASSRLTPYEQYF
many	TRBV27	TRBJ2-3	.	TGTGCCAGCAGTCCGGGGACTTACCCTGCAGATACGCAGTATTTT	CASSPGTYPADTQYF
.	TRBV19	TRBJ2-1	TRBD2	TGTGCCAGTAGTAAGGGACTAGCGGGAGGGGGAGTAGACTACAATGAGCAGTTCTTC	CASSKGLAGGGVDYNEQFF
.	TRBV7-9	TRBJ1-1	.	TGTGCCAGCAGCTTCCAGAACACTGAAGCTTTCTTT	CASSFQNTEAFF
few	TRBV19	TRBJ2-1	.	TGTGCCAGTAGTATTAGCCTGAGCTCCTACAATGAGCAGTTCTTC	CASSISLSSYNEQFF
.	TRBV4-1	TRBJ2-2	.	TGCGCCAGCAGCCAAGATCACCGGGGGACCGGGGAGCTGTTTTTT	CASSQDHRGTGELFF
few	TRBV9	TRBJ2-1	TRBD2	TGTGCCAGCAGCGTAGGGACTAGCCCCTACAATGAGCAGTTCTTC	CASSVGTSPYNEQFF
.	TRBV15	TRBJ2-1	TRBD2	TGTGCCACCAGCAGAAGAGCGGGAGCTCTTAGGGAGCAGTTCTTC	CATSRRAGALREQFF
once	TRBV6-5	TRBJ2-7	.	TGTGCCAGCAGTTACTCATGGTTGGGCAGGGGCTACGAGCAGTACTTC	CASSYSWLGRGYEQYF
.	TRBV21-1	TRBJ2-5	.	TGTGCCAGCAGTCCTTTTTCTGACCTTCGATCTGGGCTAGAGACCCAGTACTTC	CASSPFSDLRSGLETQYF
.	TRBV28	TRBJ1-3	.	TGTGCCAGCAGTTTATACACAGGCTCTGGAAACACCATATATTTT	CASSLYTGSGNTIYF
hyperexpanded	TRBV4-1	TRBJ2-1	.	TGCGCCAGCAGCCAAGTTCTCAATGAGCAGTTCTTC	CASSQVLNEQFF
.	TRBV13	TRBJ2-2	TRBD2	TGTGCCAGCAGCGGTGGGGAGGGCGGGGAGCTGTTTTTT	CASSGGEGGELFF
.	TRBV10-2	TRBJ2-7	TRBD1	TGCGCCTCCCGGACAGGGAGCTCCTACGAGCAGTACTTC	CASRTGSSYEQYF
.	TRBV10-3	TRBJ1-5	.	TGTGCCATCAGTGAGGTGGCAGGGGAGAATCAGCCCCAGCATTTT	CAISEVAGENQPQHF
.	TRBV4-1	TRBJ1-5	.	TGCGCCAGCAGCCACCCTTCGGGGCAGCCCCAGCATTTT	CASSHPSGQPQHF
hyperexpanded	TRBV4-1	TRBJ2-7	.	TGCGCCAGCAGCCTTCAGAACCGGGACGAGCAGTACTTC	CASSLQNRDEQYF
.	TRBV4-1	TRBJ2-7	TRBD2	TGCGCCAGCAGCCAAACCGGGACTAGCGGATACGAGCAGTACTTC	CASSQTGTSGYEQYF
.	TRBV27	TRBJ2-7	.	TGTGCCAGCAGGCCTCCTTCGACAGACCTTCTCTCCTACGAGCAGTACTTC	CASRPPSTDLLSYEQYF
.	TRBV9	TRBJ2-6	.	TGTGCCAGCAGCGACTCCTTCGGGGAGTCTGGGGCCAACGTCCTGACTTTC	CASSDSFGESGANVLTF
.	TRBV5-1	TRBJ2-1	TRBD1	TGCGCCAGCAGCTGGGGACAGTTATCCGGCTCCTACAATGAGCAGTTCTTC	CASSWGQLSGSYNEQFF
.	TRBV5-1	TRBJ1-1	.	TGCGCCAGCAGGGGACTCCCTACTGAAGCTTTCTTT	CASRGLPTEAFF
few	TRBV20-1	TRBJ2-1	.	TGCAGTGCTGGCTTGTCGGATCCGCAGTTCTTC	CSAGLSDPQFF
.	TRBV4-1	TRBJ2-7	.	TGCGCCAGCAGCCCAGACCAAGGGAGCTCCTACGAGCAGTACTTC	CASSPDQGSSYEQYF
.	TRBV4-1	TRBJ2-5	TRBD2	TGCGCCAGCAGCCAAGTATATGAGGGAGGGGAGACCCAGTACTTC	CASSQVYEGGETQYF
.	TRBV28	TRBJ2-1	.	TGTGCCAGCAGTTTAGGCCAGCTTTACAATGAGCAGTTCTTC	CASSLGQLYNEQFF
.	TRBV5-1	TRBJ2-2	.	TGCGCCAGCAGCTTAACAGGGAGGGACACCGGGGAGCTGTTTTTT	CASSLTGRDTGELFF
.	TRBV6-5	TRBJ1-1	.	TGTGCCAGCAGTTGGGACGGACCGAACACTGAAGCTTTCTTT	CASSWDGPNTEAFF
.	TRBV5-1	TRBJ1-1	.	TGCGCCAGCAGCATGTTTCGACGGGAGAACACTGAAGCTTTCTTT	CASSMFRRENTEAFF
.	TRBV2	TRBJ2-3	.	TGTGCCAGCAGTGGCTCCCCTACAGCGGCGTTGAGCACAGATACGCAGTATTTT	CASSGSPTAALSTDTQYF
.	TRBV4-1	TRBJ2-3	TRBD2	TGCGCCAGCAGCCAAGTGGGACTAGCGAAAATCACAGATACGCAGTATTTT	CASSQVGLAKITDTQYF
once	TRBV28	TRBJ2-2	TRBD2	TGTGCCAGCAGTTTCGAGGCTAGCGGGAGGAACACCGGGGAGCTGTTTTTT	CASSFEASGRNTGELFF
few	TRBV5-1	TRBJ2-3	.	TGCGCCAGCCGGAGGGGCCTAGCGATAATAGGCGCAGATACGCAGTATTTT	CASRRGLAIIGADTQYF
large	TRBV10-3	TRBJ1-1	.	TGTGCCATCAGTGATGAACAGTCGTGGGGCTACGTGGCTGATGAAGCTTTCTTT	CAISDEQSWGYVADEAFF
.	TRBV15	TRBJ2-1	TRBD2	TGTGCCACCAGCAGTGACGGGACTAGCGGGAGCGATAGCTCCTACAATGAGCAGTTCTTC	CATSSDGTSGSDSSYNEQFF
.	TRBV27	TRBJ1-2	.	TGTGCCAGCAGTTTAGCAATCGGGGCCAGCTATGGCTACACCTTC	CASSLAIGASYGYTF
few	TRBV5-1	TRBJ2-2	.	TGCGCCAGCAGCTTGGCGCCCCACACCGGGGAGCTGTTTTTT	CASSLAPHTGELFF
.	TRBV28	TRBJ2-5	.	TGTGCCAGCAGTTTATCTGGGGGGAAGGTGGAGACCCAGTACTTC	CASSLSGGKVETQYF
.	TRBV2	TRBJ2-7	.	TGTGCCAGCCTAGAAGCAACGGGACACCCCTACGAGCAGTACTTC	CASLEATGHPYEQYF
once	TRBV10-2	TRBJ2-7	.	TGCGCCAGCTCGGTAGGGCGGGAGCAGTACTTC	CASSVGREQYF
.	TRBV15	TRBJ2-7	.	TGTGCCACCAGGCACACAGGGAGCTACGAGCAGTACTTC	CATRHTGSYEQYF